The 17 T cell receptor beta chains below come from one sample, sequenced in a study of glioma-infiltrating T cells after dendritic cell vaccination. Libraries were prepared by immunoSEQ multiplex PCR; TCRdb keeps only in-frame clonotypes and omits some of them. In the table there are about 96,000 clones, around three quarters of which are singletons. Sequencing used blood, obtained before dendritic cell vaccination. These receptors originate from a human donor with glioblastoma.

V gene TRBV11-2 combines with J gene TRBJ2-7, with a weak D call TRBD1 (6 bases). CDR3 length equals 13 residues. Germline V gene sequence: CDR1 SGHAT, CDR2 FQNNGV. V was shortened by 6 bases and J by 6 bases, with 15 bases between the two germline ends. The CDR3 protein is CASRDQGWGEQYF. CDR3 nucleotide sequence: TGTGCCAGCAGGGATCAGGGGTGGGGCGAGCAGTACTTC.

V is TRBV27 and J is TRBJ2-7; 12 positions match TRBD2. V was clipped by 5 bases and J by 5 bases; unmatched bases: 13. Germline CDR1 and CDR2: MNHEY and SMNVEV (reference sequence). The CDR3 runs to 17 residues. CDR3 nucleotides: TGTGCCAGCAGTGGACTAGCGGGAACCCCAGGCCGCCACGAGCAGTACTTC. Translating gives CASSGLAGTPGRHEQYF.

This chain joins TRBV11-2 and TRBJ1-4, with D possibly being TRBD1 (5 bases). Looked up from germline, CDR1 is SGHAT and CDR2 is FQNNGV. The CDR3 consists of 15 residues. Trimming removed 0 bases at V and 8 bases at J, with 13 bases between. The CDR3 sequence is CASSLDPGGREKLFF. The DNA of the CDR3 is TGTGCCAGCAGCTTAGATCCGGGGGGTAGGGAAAAACTGTTTTTT.

In DNA, the CDR3 is TGTGCCAGCAGCCCCGGGACAGGGCCCGGGGAGCTGTTTTTT. Translating gives CASSPGTGPGELFF. The V gene is TRBV7-3, the J gene TRBJ2-2; TRBD1 aligns across 9 bases. The CDR3 has 14 amino acids. The V and J ends lost 5 bases and 6 bases, in that order; junction bases with no gene match: 4. The V gene's germline CDR1 is SGHTA and CDR2 FQGTGA.

The V call is TRBV6-6, the J call TRBJ2-7, with 9 bases that match TRBD2. Trimming removed 5 bases from V and 6 bases from J; junction bases left unmatched: 8. Germline values: CDR1 MNHNY, CDR2 SVGAGI (reference sequence). This CDR3 is 14 amino acids long. The CDR3 region has the DNA TGTGCCAGCAGTACCGTGGGACTAGCCATCGAGCAGTACTTC. This sequence encodes CASSTVGLAIEQYF.

In its sample, this clone was seen a few times. The chain has TRBV18 and TRBJ1-2, with TRBD1 matching 7 bases. V shed 6 bases and J 6 bases; nucleotides not matched to a gene: 13. The CDR3 length is 15 residues. Germline loops: CDR1 KGHSH, CDR2 LQKENI. Written as DNA, the CDR3 is TGTGCCAGCTCCCCATACCATATCACAGGGGATGGCTACACCTTC. Protein product: CASSPYHITGDGYTF.

The V gene is TRBV23-1, the J gene TRBJ2-5, with 9 bases identical to TRBD2. TRBV23-1 is flagged as an ORF with uncertain function. The CDR3 spans 17 residues. The V and J ends lost 11 bases and 4 bases, in that order; junction bases with no gene match: 20. Here the CDR3 reads CAVPSGGRAFLVETQYF. As DNA, the CDR3 is TGCGCCGTACCCTCCGGCGGGAGGGCCTTCTTGGTAGAGACCCAGTACTTC.

The genes are TRBV30 and TRBJ2-4; a weak D match, TRBD2 (5 bases). Germline lookup yields CDR1 GTSNPN and CDR2 SVGIG (reference sequence). The CDR3 is made up of 15 amino acids. The V and J ends lost 2 bases and 0 bases respectively, with 11 bases between them. The CDR3 sequence is CAWSPPGLAKNIQYF. CDR3 nucleotides: TGTGCCTGGAGTCCTCCTGGACTAGCCAAAAACATTCAGTACTTC.

The J gene is TRBJ1-1, the V gene TRBV6-1; weak D call: TRBD1 (6 bases). This CDR3 region has 17 residues. Germline V gives CDR1 MNHNS, CDR2 SASEGT. V was trimmed by 2 bases and J by 1 base, leaving 17 bases between them. CDR3 protein: CASSEWYVGGANTEAFF. The CDR3 nucleotides read TGTGCCAGCAGTGAATGGTACGTTGGGGGGGCGAACACTGAAGCTTTCTTT.

This chain joins TRBV28 and TRBJ1-1; unclear D gene. There are 14 residues in the CDR3. The germline gives CDR1 MDHEN, CDR2 SYDVKM. The V gene lost 7 bases and the J gene lost 1 base, with 13 bases spanning the gap. CDR3 sequence (DNA): TGTGCCAGCATGATCCCGGAGAGGAACACTGAAGCTTTCTTT. Translating gives CASMIPERNTEAFF. Full variable domain (rest looked up from reference TRBV28 and TRBJ1-1): DVKVTQSSRYLVKRTGEKVFLECVQDMDHENMFWYRQDPGLGLRLIYFSYDVKMKEKGDIPEGYSVSREKKERFSLILESASTNQTSMYLCASMIPERNTEAFFGQGTRLTVV.

The chain uses TRBV5-4 and TRBJ2-2, with 7 bases aligning to TRBD1. The CDR3 loop spans 16 amino acids. The J segment lost 1 base and the V segment lost 4 bases, leaving 7 bases of the junction unmatched. Germline CDR1 is SGHNT and CDR2 is YYREEE (reference sequence). CDR3 DNA: TGTGCCAGCAGCCCGATTCAGGGGGTGAACACCGGGGAGCTGTTTTTT. This sequence encodes CASSPIQGVNTGELFF.

V is TRBV6-5 and J is TRBJ1-6, with D unclear. Germline V CDR1 and CDR2: MNHEY, SVGAGI. The CDR3 spans 14 residues. V was clipped by 6 bases and J by 4 bases, with 10 bases between them. CDR3 sequence: CASRLGSYNSPLHF. The CDR3 DNA reads TGTGCCAGCAGACTCGGGAGTTATAATTCACCCCTCCACTTT.

The rearrangement links TRBV5-1 to TRBJ1-2, with 7 positions matching TRBD1. J was trimmed by 4 bases and V by 2 bases; bases with no gene match: 5. There are 14 residues in the CDR3. Germline values: CDR1 SGHRS, CDR2 YFSETQ. The chain's CDR3 is CASSFQGEGYGYTF. For the CDR3, the DNA is TGCGCCAGCAGCTTTCAGGGGGAAGGCTATGGCTACACCTTC.

V is TRBV6-6 and J is TRBJ1-1, with D possibly being TRBD1 (6 bases). CDR1 is MNHNY and CDR2 is SVGAGI in the germline V gene (reference sequence). Between the trimmed V and J ends, which lost 2 bases and 0 bases, there was a span of 10 bases. There are 15 residues in the CDR3. CDR3: CASSYPQGMNTEAFF. DNA for the CDR3: TGTGCCAGCAGTTACCCCCAGGGGATGAACACTGAAGCTTTCTTT.

This clone was seen just once. CDR3 protein: CASSSQTDWNTIYF. CDR3 DNA sequence: TGTGCCAGCAGTTCCCAGACAGATTGGAACACCATATATTTT. The chain recombines TRBV6-5 with TRBJ1-3, with a tentative D call TRBD1 (5 bases). V was pared by 4 bases and J by 7 bases, with 14 bases between. The CDR3 loop spans 14 amino acids. Germline CDR1 and CDR2: MNHEY and SVGAGI.

The rearrangement uses TRBV28 and TRBJ1-2, with 7 bases identical to TRBD1. V was pared by 8 bases and J by 2 bases, with 8 bases of the junction left unmatched. Germline CDR1 reads MDHEN; CDR2 reads SYDVKM. CDR3 length: 14 amino acids. The CDR3 sequence: CASRPGTVNYGYTF. The CDR3, as DNA: TGTGCCAGCCGCCCCGGGACAGTAAACTATGGCTACACCTTC.

For the CDR3, the DNA is TGCGCCAGCAGCCCCGGGACAGGGGGCTGGTACGAGCAGTACTTC. Translation: CASSPGTGGWYEQYF. The chain combines TRBV4-1 with TRBJ2-7, with 12 bases matching TRBD1. V lost 4 bases and J lost 4; bases outside the gene matches: 5. The CDR3 consists of 15 residues. CDR1 and CDR2 from the germline V gene are MGHRA and YSYEKL.